The next 25 T cell receptor beta chains were all read from a single sample in a study of T cell responses to AZD1222 COVID-19 vaccine. Sequenced by immunoSEQ multiplex PCR; TCRdb stores in-frame clones only, minus some. The sample contains about 180,000 clones, over 85% of which appear only once. This specimen was peripheral blood, taken on day 0 of AZD1222 vaccination. These receptors came from an adult in good health.

The chain recombines TRBV15 with TRBJ1-2, with D hard to call. This CDR3 contains 15 residues. The V and J ends lost 0 bases and 0 bases respectively, with 8 bases between them. Germline V lookup: CDR1 LNHNV, CDR2 YYDKDF (reference sequence). The CDR3 loop is CATSREVLSNYGYTF. The CDR3, as DNA: TGTGCCACCAGCAGAGAAGTTTTATCTAACTATGGCTACACCTTC.

The chain employs TRBV20-1 and TRBJ2-1; possibly TRBD1 for D (6 bases). Germline CDR1 and CDR2: DFQATT and SNEGSKA (reference sequence). The CDR3 loop spans 11 amino acids. Trimming shortened V by 6 bases and J by 10 bases, and 13 bases separated the two germline ends. The CDR3 sequence: CSADQGTEQFF. The CDR3 nucleotides read TGCAGTGCGGATCAGGGGACAGAGCAGTTCTTC.

The chain uses TRBV18 and TRBJ1-1, with TRBD1 matching 8 bases. V was clipped by 3 bases and J by 3 bases; unmatched bases: 0. Germline CDR1 KGHSH, CDR2 LQKENI. The CDR3 is 13 residues long. DNA of the CDR3: TGTGCCAGCTCACCGGACAGGGACACTGAAGCTTTCTTT. Its translation is CASSPDRDTEAFF.

The count of this clone is one. V is TRBV5-1 and J is TRBJ1-3; D is ambiguous. The CDR3 consists of 13 residues. The germline CDR1 and CDR2 sequences are SGHRS and YFSETQ. Between the trimmed V and J ends, which lost 5 bases and 0 bases, there was a span of 6 bases. Here the CDR3 reads CASSSTSGNTIYF. For the CDR3, the DNA is TGCGCCAGCAGTTCTACCTCTGGAAACACCATATATTTT.

J is TRBJ1-1 and V is TRBV5-4; D gene unclear. Trimming took off 0 bases at V and 2 bases at J, with 11 bases between the two ends. CDR1 and CDR2 from the germline V gene are SGHNT and YYREEE (reference sequence). The CDR3 has 15 amino acids. Written as DNA, the CDR3 is TGTGCCAGCAGCTTGGTAGGGCAAACCAACACTGAAGCTTTCTTT. It encodes CASSLVGQTNTEAFF.

V is TRBV20-1 and J is TRBJ2-1; 7 bases map to TRBD2. Germline assignment: CDR1 DFQATT and CDR2 SNEGSKA (reference sequence). The CDR3 contains 14 residues. The J segment lost 4 bases and the V segment lost 3 bases, leaving 6 bases of the junction unmatched. The CDR3 DNA reads TGCAGTGCTAGTATCGGGAGGCTATACAATGAGCAGTTCTTC. This gives the protein CSASIGRLYNEQFF.

The chain recombines TRBV18 with TRBJ1-2; D is uncertain. The CDR3 is 15 amino acids. Deletions cut 11 bases from V and 2 bases from J, with 21 bases between. From germline, CDR1 is KGHSH and CDR2 LQKENI. The CDR3 protein is CASQDGVRSNYGYTF. DNA of the CDR3: TGTGCCTCCCAAGACGGGGTTCGATCAAACTATGGCTACACCTTC.

The chain employs TRBV5-1 and TRBJ2-7; 8 bases map to TRBD1. Germline values: CDR1 SGHRS, CDR2 YFSETQ. The CDR3 is 17 amino acids. Germline trimming cut 3 bases from V and 1 base from J; bases unmatched to any gene: 12. The CDR3 DNA reads as TGCGCCAGCAGCTCCCCAAGGACAGGGACCCTTTCCTACGAGCAGTACTTC. The encoded protein is CASSSPRTGTLSYEQYF. The full variable domain, in which reference TRBV5-1 and TRBJ2-7 provide the parts outside the CDR3, is KAGVTQTPRYLIKTRGQQVTLSCSPISGHRSVSWYQQTPGQGLQFLFEYFSETQRNKGNFPGRFSGRQFSNSRSEMNVSTLELGDSALYLCASSSPRTGTLSYEQYFGPGTRLTVT.

The chain is built from TRBV6-5 and TRBJ2-7, with a weak D call TRBD2 (6 bases). The CDR3 extends over 15 amino acids. V dropped 0 bases and J dropped 4 bases, with 13 bases sitting between them. Per the germline V gene, CDR1 is MNHEY and CDR2 is SVGAGI. The CDR3 here is CASSYSGGGIYEQYF. The DNA for the CDR3 is TGTGCCAGCAGTTACTCCGGTGGAGGGATATACGAGCAGTACTTC.

V usage is TRBV7-8 and J usage is TRBJ2-7; possible D gene TRBD1, 6 bases. V shed 8 bases and J shed 0 bases, with 14 bases lying between them. The CDR3 runs 14 residues. CDR1 SGHVS and CDR2 FQNEAQ come from the germline V gene. CDR3 sequence reads: CASSTAGVSYEQYF. The CDR3 region has the DNA TGTGCCAGCTCCACGGCAGGGGTCTCCTACGAGCAGTACTTC.

The J gene is TRBJ1-5, the V gene TRBV5-8; D perhaps matches TRBD1 (6 bases). V was clipped by 0 bases and J by 3 bases, with 10 bases between them. The CDR3 extends over 15 amino acids. The V gene's germline CDR1 is SGHTS and CDR2 YDEGEE. The CDR3 loop reads CASSLGGGDNQPQHF. DNA of the CDR3: TGTGCCAGCAGCTTGGGAGGGGGGGACAATCAGCCCCAGCATTTT.

The chain is built from TRBV14 and TRBJ2-1; 7 bases are a match to TRBD2. The CDR3 covers 18 residues. V gave up 0 bases and J gave up 7 bases; unmatched junction bases: 15. Germline V lookup: CDR1 SGHDN, CDR2 FVKESK. CDR3 nucleotide sequence: TGTGCCAGCAGCCAAGAACAATGGGGGACTACACGGGTTAATGAGCAGTTCTTC. It translates to CASSQEQWGTTRVNEQFF.

This clone was picked up one time. V usage is TRBV6-4 and J usage is TRBJ2-3; the D gene is possibly TRBD2 (6 bases). This CDR3 is built from 15 residues. Germline lookup yields CDR1 MRHNA and CDR2 SNTAGT. Trimming removed 2 bases at V and 1 base at J, with 10 bases between. The CDR3 DNA sequence: TGTGCCAGCAGTGACCGGGGGTTTGGCACAGATACGCAGTATTTT. Protein product: CASSDRGFGTDTQYF.

The gene calls are TRBV5-1 and TRBJ1-1, with 8 bases matching TRBD1. The CDR3 spans 14 residues. Germline CDR1 and CDR2: SGHRS and YFSETQ. The junction had 7 bases not matched to a gene; V was cut back by 4 bases and J by 5 bases. The CDR3 nucleotides read TGCGCCAGCAGCCCCCCGGACAGGGTGACTGAAGCTTTCTTT. Translating it yields CASSPPDRVTEAFF. The full variable domain, rest sourced from reference TRBV5-1 and TRBJ1-1, is KAGVTQTPRYLIKTRGQQVTLSCSPISGHRSVSWYQQTPGQGLQFLFEYFSETQRNKGNFPGRFSGRQFSNSRSEMNVSTLELGDSALYLCASSPPDRVTEAFFGQGTRLTVV.

CDR3 protein: CASSLADRGFSYEQYF. CDR3 DNA: TGTGCCAGCAGCTTAGCTGACAGGGGGTTCTCCTACGAGCAGTACTTC. The chain is built from TRBV7-6 and TRBJ2-7; TRBD1 aligns across 9 bases. The CDR3 length is 16 residues. CDR1 is SGHVS and CDR2 is FNYEAQ in the germline V gene. V trimming: 0 bases; J trimming: 0 bases; junction bases outside the gene matches: 3.

The rearrangement joins TRBV10-3 to TRBJ1-3; D perhaps matches TRBD1 (6 bases). The V gene's germline CDR1 is ENHRY and CDR2 SYGVKD. The V gene lost 3 bases and the J gene lost 0 bases, with 12 bases spanning the gap. The CDR3 runs 16 residues. As DNA, the CDR3 is TGTGCCATCAGTGAACCAGGACAGCACTCTGGAAACACCATATATTTT. It encodes CAISEPGQHSGNTIYF.

This rearrangement joins TRBV12-3 or TRBV12-4 to TRBJ1-1; perhaps TRBD1 as D (5 bases). This CDR3 region has 13 residues. The V end lost 0 bases, the J end lost 12 bases, and 14 bases lay between the germline ends. The CDR3 loop is CASSLAVQAVPFF. CDR3 nucleotide sequence: TGTGCCAGCAGTTTAGCTGTACAGGCGGTACCTTTCTTT.

This clone was seen a few times. This rearrangement joins TRBV24-1 to TRBJ2-7; maybe TRBD2 (5 bases). This CDR3 comprises 15 residues. The V and J ends lost 5 bases and 2 bases respectively, with 15 bases between them. The germline gives CDR1 KGHDR, CDR2 SFDVKD. The CDR3 nucleotides are TGTGCCACCAGTGCGCGGAGCGGAGGTACCTACGAGCAGTACTTC. As protein: CATSARSGGTYEQYF.

This clone was recorded once. The CDR3 nucleotides read TGTGCCAGCAGCTTGGGATACGAGGATACGCAGTATTTT. It is translated as CASSLGYEDTQYF. V is TRBV7-9 and J is TRBJ2-3; D is ambiguous. The V gene lost 3 bases and the J gene lost 6 bases, with 10 bases spanning the gap. Germline CDR1 SEHNR, CDR2 FQNEAQ (reference sequence). The CDR3 is 13 residues long.

This chain uses TRBV5-5 with TRBJ1-4; D is perhaps TRBD1 (5 bases). Trimming removed 4 bases at V and 8 bases at J, with 12 bases between. From germline, CDR1 is SGHKS and CDR2 YYEKEE (reference sequence). The length of the CDR3 is 13 residues. The CDR3 DNA reads TGTGCCAGCAGCGGCTGGGGCCGAGAAAAACTGTTTTTT. Translation gives CASSGWGREKLFF.

This chain uses TRBV5-1 with TRBJ2-1; 10 nucleotides align to TRBD2. Trimming removed 5 bases from V and 7 bases from J; junction bases left unmatched: 9. Germline-derived CDR1 and CDR2 are SGHRS and YFSETQ. CDR3 size: 15 residues. CDR3 in amino acids: CASSSASGSSNEQFF. In DNA, the CDR3 is TGCGCCAGCAGTTCGGCTAGCGGGAGTTCGAATGAGCAGTTCTTC.

The V and J genes are TRBV11-3 and TRBJ2-2, with no clear D. The CDR3 length is 14 residues. The V gene's germline CDR1 is SGHNT and CDR2 YENEEA. The V end was cut by 4 bases, the J end by 4 bases, with 10 bases between. CDR3 sequence (DNA): TGTGCCAGCAGCTCTAGAGATCCCACCGGGGAGCTGTTTTTT. Protein product: CASSSRDPTGELFF.

The genes are TRBV4-1 and TRBJ1-5; 12 bases align to TRBD1. V dropped 0 bases and J dropped 6; count of bases not matched to a gene: 6. The CDR3 loop spans 17 amino acids. In germline, CDR1 is MGHRA, CDR2 YSYEKL. The DNA of the CDR3 is TGCGCCAGCAGCCAAGATGGGACAGGGGGCATCGGTCAGCCCCAGCATTTT. Its protein is CASSQDGTGGIGQPQHF.

The J gene is TRBJ2-6, the V gene TRBV11-3; D is unclear. Germline values: CDR1 SGHNT, CDR2 YENEEA. The CDR3 spans 12 residues. V dropped 4 bases and J dropped 2 bases, with 0 bases sitting between them. The CDR3, as DNA: TGTGCCAGCAGCTCTGGGGCCAACGTCCTGACTTTC. Translation: CASSSGANVLTF.

This chain joins TRBV7-9 and TRBJ2-7, with 13 bases lining up with TRBD2. Per the germline V gene, CDR1 is SEHNR and CDR2 is FQNEAQ (reference sequence). The CDR3 contains 15 residues. V trimming: 1 base; J trimming: 9 bases; junction bases outside the gene matches: 6. CDR3 DNA sequence: TGTGCCAGCAGCTTAGGGACTAGCGGGAGAGTGGCGCAGTACTTC. Encoded protein: CASSLGTSGRVAQYF.